The 21 T cell receptor beta chains below all came from one sample that was sequenced in a study of T cell responses to AZD1222 COVID-19 vaccine (dated by TCRdb to about 2021). Library preparation employed the immunoSEQ multiplex PCR assay. Drawn from immuneACCESS, this table holds only the in-frame rearrangements with V and J called that TCRdb kept. Clones are partly lost; checked studies trace under half to an unresolved V gene and leave the rest unexplained. The table for this sample lists approximately 150,000 clones; more than 85% of them were counted only once. The top ten clones comprise under 2% of the sample. The time point label of this sample denotes: about 28 days (+/-7) after the second vaccine dose. The input for sequencing was peripheral blood, taken 28 days after the second AZD1222 dose. These receptors were taken from an adult who received the AZD1222 COVID-19 vaccine.

The chain is built from TRBV9 and TRBJ2-5; 9 nucleotides match TRBD2. The V gene's germline CDR1 is SGDLS and CDR2 YYNGEE. The length of the CDR3 is 17 residues. The trim removed 4 bases at V and 7 bases at J, leaving 17 bases unmatched. The CDR3 DNA reads TGTGCCAGCAGCCCAAACCCCGGGGCTAGCGGGATCGGGACCCAGTACTTC. As protein: CASSPNPGASGIGTQYF.

The J gene is TRBJ1-1, the V gene TRBV7-9, with D maybe TRBD1 (5 bases). The CDR3 is 15 residues long. Germline values: CDR1 SEHNR, CDR2 FQNEAQ (reference sequence). The germline V and J ends were trimmed by 5 bases and 3 bases, with 16 bases remaining between them. CDR3 in DNA: TGTGCCAGCAGCCCGACGGTTGGGGCGGACACTGAAGCTTTCTTT. This codes for CASSPTVGADTEAFF. Using reference TRBV7-9 and TRBJ1-1 for the parts outside the CDR3, the full variable domain is DTGVSQNPRHKITKRGQNVTFRCDPISEHNRLYWYRQTLGQGPEFLTYFQNEAQLEKSRLLSDRFSAERPKGSFSTLEIQRTEQGDSAMYLCASSPTVGADTEAFFGQGTRLTVV.

V usage is TRBV5-1 and J usage is TRBJ2-3, with 15 bases lining up with TRBD2. Germline loops: CDR1 SGHRS, CDR2 YFSETQ. The junction had 14 bases not matched to a gene; V was cut back by 4 bases and J by 8 bases. The CDR3 spans 18 residues. The CDR3 DNA reads as TGCGCCAGCAGCCAGGGACTAGCGGGAGGAGTCTCGTCTGGTACGCAGTATTTT. Its protein is CASSQGLAGGVSSGTQYF.

The V and J genes are TRBV4-1 and TRBJ1-6; D gene uncertain. V lost 1 base and J lost 2, with 9 bases in between. CDR1 MGHRA and CDR2 YSYEKL come from the germline V gene. The CDR3 runs 16 residues. CDR3 residues: CASSQGGRAYNSPLHF. In DNA, the CDR3 is TGCGCCAGCAGCCAAGGAGGACGCGCCTATAATTCACCCCTCCACTTT.

V is TRBV2 and J is TRBJ2-1; 7 bases fit TRBD2. V shed 7 bases and J 0 bases; nucleotides not matched to a gene: 3. Germline V CDR1 and CDR2: SNHLY, FYNNEI. The CDR3 extends over 14 amino acids. The CDR3 nucleotides read TGTGCCAGCATGGGGGGGAGCTCCTACAATGAGCAGTTCTTC. Translated, it gives CASMGGSSYNEQFF.

As DNA, the CDR3 is TGTGCCAGCAGCTTGGGAGCGGGAGGGGCCCCTTACGAGCAGTACGTC. Amino acid sequence: CASSLGAGGAPYEQYV. The gene calls are TRBV5-4 and TRBJ2-7, with 10 bases aligning to TRBD2. The CDR3 covers 16 residues. Germline V lookup: CDR1 SGHNT, CDR2 YYREEE (reference sequence). The V and J ends lost 0 bases and 4 bases, in that order; junction bases with no gene match: 7.

This chain joins TRBV30 and TRBJ2-3; D unclear. Germline lookup yields CDR1 GTSNPN and CDR2 SVGIG (reference sequence). V was cut by 0 bases and J by 2 bases, with 9 bases left in between. The CDR3 sequence is 14 residues long. CDR3 coding DNA: TGTGCCTGGAGTGTACGAGTAGCCACAGATACGCAGTATTTT. Amino acids: CAWSVRVATDTQYF. Variable domain in full (rest from reference TRBV30 and TRBJ2-3): SQTIHQWPATLVQPVGSPLSLECTVEGTSNPNLYWYRQAAGRGLQLLFYSVGIGQISSEVPQNLSASRPQDRQFILSSKKLLLSDSGFYLCAWSVRVATDTQYFGPGTRLTVL.

The chain is built from TRBV27 and TRBJ2-1; D call uncertain. Germline V CDR1 and CDR2: MNHEY, SMNVEV (reference sequence). V shed 2 bases and J shed 0 bases, with 11 bases lying between them. The CDR3 consists of 16 residues. The CDR3 sequence: CASSLRSPFSYNEQFF. The CDR3 nucleotides read TGTGCCAGCAGTTTAAGGAGTCCTTTCTCCTACAATGAGCAGTTCTTC.

The rearrangement links TRBV6-1 to TRBJ1-2; D is ambiguous. CDR1 is MNHNS and CDR2 is SASEGT in the germline V gene. The CDR3 contains 13 residues. Between the trimmed V and J ends, which lost 3 bases and 7 bases, there was a span of 12 bases. The DNA for the CDR3 is TGTGCCAGCAGTGATGGAGTTCCCTTTGGCTACACCTTC. Translating it yields CASSDGVPFGYTF.

J is TRBJ2-2 and V is TRBV27; 9 bases line up with TRBD2. The ends lost 4 bases at V and 6 bases at J; junction bases unmatched: 6. The CDR3 contains 15 residues. CDR1 is MNHEY and CDR2 is SMNVEV in the germline V gene (reference sequence). The CDR3 region has the DNA TGTGCCAGCAGTTCGCGGCTAGCGGGACCCGGGGAGCTGTTTTTT. Protein: CASSSRLAGPGELFF.

V gene TRBV2 combines with J gene TRBJ1-6; possible D gene TRBD1, 5 bases. The length of the CDR3 is 15 residues. Per the germline V gene, CDR1 is SNHLY and CDR2 is FYNNEI. V dropped 5 bases and J dropped 10 bases, with 18 bases sitting between them. CDR3 in amino acids: CASSMTVAGGSPLHF. The CDR3 nucleotides are TGTGCCAGCAGTATGACAGTCGCCGGGGGGTCACCCCTCCACTTT.

This clone occurred once. J is TRBJ2-3 and V is TRBV7-2; weak D call: TRBD2 (5 bases). The germline V and J ends were trimmed by 8 bases and 5 bases, with 17 bases remaining between them. This CDR3 has 14 amino acids. In germline, CDR1 is SGHTA, CDR2 FQGNSA. The CDR3 is CASRGPFVGDTQYF. In nucleotides, the CDR3 is TGTGCCAGCCGAGGGCCCTTTGTGGGAGATACGCAGTATTTT.

This clone came up a few times. The chain carries TRBV3-1 (or the pseudogene TRBV3-2) and TRBJ1-1; unclear D gene. The germline V gene has CDR1 LGHDT and CDR2 YNNKEL (reference sequence). Trimming left V 4 bases short and J 3 bases short, with 12 bases between. The CDR3 extends over 14 amino acids. The CDR3 DNA sequence: TGTGCCAGCAGCCGAGGGCAGGTTCACACTGAAGCTTTCTTT. Protein product: CASSRGQVHTEAFF.

V usage is TRBV27 and J usage is TRBJ2-1, with D possibly TRBD2 on 6 matching bases. V dropped 2 bases and J dropped 9 bases, with 8 bases sitting between them. Per the germline V gene, CDR1 is MNHEY and CDR2 is SMNVEV (reference sequence). The length of the CDR3 is 12 residues. The CDR3 here is CASSLVGGEQFF. The DNA for the CDR3 is TGTGCCAGCAGTTTAGTGGGGGGTGAGCAGTTCTTC.

CDR3 DNA sequence: TGTGCCAGCAGCCCATCTTCTGGGACAGATTACACCGGGGAGCTGTTTTTT. Protein: CASSPSSGTDYTGELFF. The chain couples TRBV7-2 to TRBJ2-2; 7 bases fit TRBD1. V lost 5 bases and J lost 3; bases outside the gene matches: 12. The CDR3 is made up of 17 amino acids. Looked up from germline, CDR1 is SGHTA and CDR2 is FQGNSA.

This chain joins TRBV30 and TRBJ1-2; 7 nucleotides line up with TRBD1. The CDR3 sequence is 15 residues long. Germline assignment: CDR1 GTSNPN and CDR2 SVGIG (reference sequence). Trimming took 1 base from V and 8 from J; bases not matched to a gene: 13. CDR3 bases: TGTGCCTGGAGTGCCCATCCACAGGGGATGACGGGCTACACCTTC. It is translated as CAWSAHPQGMTGYTF.

The CDR3, as DNA: TGTGCCAGCACCACAGGGGACAACTATGGCTACACCTTC. This gives the protein CASTTGDNYGYTF. J is TRBJ1-2 and V is TRBV5-5, with 7 bases aligning to TRBD1. The CDR3 runs 13 residues. J lost 2 bases, V lost 6 bases, and 4 bases had no gene match. CDR1 is SGHKS and CDR2 is YYEKEE in the germline V gene (reference sequence).

The chain links TRBV10-2 to TRBJ1-6; TRBD1 matches 7 bases. V dropped 3 bases and J dropped 10; count of bases not matched to a gene: 9. CDR3 length: 15 residues. CDR1 is WSHSY, CDR2 SAAADI, per germline. The CDR3, as DNA: TGCGCCAGCAGTGATAAGGGCAGGGGGAACTCACCCCTCCACTTT. Amino acid sequence: CASSDKGRGNSPLHF.

The rearrangement links TRBV19 to TRBJ2-3, with 7 bases fitting TRBD2. Trimming at V came to 3 bases and at J to 0 bases, leaving 0 bases not matched to a gene. The CDR3 loop spans 14 amino acids. The germline CDR1 and CDR2 sequences are LNHDA and SQIVND (reference sequence). CDR3 loop: CASSISGSTDTQYF. Written as DNA, the CDR3 is TGTGCCAGTAGTATTAGCGGGAGCACAGATACGCAGTATTTT.

The rearrangement joins TRBV18 to TRBJ1-1; 8 bases are shared with TRBD1. There are 15 residues in the CDR3. V lost 7 bases and J lost 4; bases outside the gene matches: 11. CDR1 KGHSH and CDR2 LQKENI come from the germline V gene. The CDR3 nucleotides are TGTGCCAGCTTGACCTCGGACAGGGAGGGCACTGAAGCTTTCTTT. The encoded protein is CASLTSDREGTEAFF.

V usage is TRBV11-2 and J usage is TRBJ1-2; D may be TRBD1 (6 bases). Trimming stripped 1 base from V and 4 bases from J, with 13 bases between. The CDR3 is 15 residues long. Germline V gene data show CDR1 as SGHAT and CDR2 as FQNNGV. The CDR3 is CASSLAGTYFYGYTF. In nucleotides, the CDR3 is TGTGCCAGCAGCTTAGCCGGGACATACTTCTATGGCTACACCTTC.